This passage covers 13 T cell receptor beta chains from one sample sequenced in a study of identical twins. TCRdb independently ran MiXCR on the 5' RACE reads; one entry per CDR3 protein. The data show about 300,000 distinct CDR3 sequences, more than 9% seen once. These data were likewise used in another study, on yellow fever vaccine responses in identical twins.

The sample comprised CD8+ T cells sorted from blood. These receptors were collected from a woman under 30 in good health.

The chain couples TRBV20-1 to TRBJ2-1, with TRBD2 matching over 13 bases. J was trimmed by 8 bases and V by 6 bases; bases with no gene match: 19. CDR3 length: 18 amino acids. The germline CDR1 and CDR2 sequences are DFQATT and SNEGSKA (reference sequence). The CDR3 region is CSARTGGLAGRLSYEQFF. The CDR3 DNA reads TGCAGTGCCAGGACAGGGGGACTAGCGGGACGGTTAAGCTATGAGCAGTTCTTC.

This sequence joins TRBV29-1 and TRBJ1-2; D gene ambiguous. The V end lost 4 bases, the J end lost 8 bases, and 11 bases lay between the germline ends. Germline assignment: CDR1 SQVTM and CDR2 ANQGSEA. CDR3 length: 11 amino acids. The CDR3 coding sequence is TGCAGCGTTGTACGGGCTAGGGGCTACACCTTC. It codes for CSVVRARGYTF.

The chain links TRBV29-1 to TRBJ2-1, with TRBD2 identical over 14 bases. The CDR3 loop spans 14 amino acids. Per germline, CDR1 SQVTM and CDR2 ANQGSEA. The V segment lost 4 bases and the J segment 9 bases; nucleotides outside the gene matches: 5. Here the CDR3 reads CSVVGLAGVSEQFF. DNA for the CDR3: TGCAGCGTTGTGGGACTAGCGGGAGTGAGTGAGCAGTTCTTC.

The chain joins TRBV12-3 or TRBV12-4 to TRBJ2-1, with D perhaps matching TRBD1 or TRBD2 (5 bases each). The CDR3 contains 14 residues. V was shortened by 4 bases and J by 7 bases, with 14 bases between the two germline ends. The CDR3 sequence: CASSSAGDPNEQFF. DNA of the CDR3: TGTGCCAGCAGTTCCGCCGGGGACCCAAATGAGCAGTTCTTC.

As for this clonotype: A much larger clone differs from this one at a single base, so this may be a read error. The chain has TRBV27 and TRBJ2-1; D remains ambiguous. CDR3 size: 14 residues. The ends were cut back, 4 bases at V and 0 bases at J, with 7 bases in the middle. Germline loops: CDR1 MNHEY, CDR2 SMNVEV (reference sequence). CDR3 region: CASSSVSSYNEQFF. Here the CDR3 DNA reads TGTGCCAGCAGTTCCGTGAGCTCCTACAATGAGCAGTTCTTC.

This clonotype was detected ten times or more. The chain carries TRBV9 and TRBJ2-5; unclear D gene. CDR1 and CDR2 (germline): SGDLS, YYNGEE. This CDR3 is built from 18 residues. The ends were cut back, 2 bases at V and 2 bases at J, with 22 bases in the middle. The CDR3 DNA sequence: TGTGCCAGCAGCGTTCTCAAGGGCGGAGATGATATACAAGAGACCCAGTACTTC. Translating gives CASSVLKGGDDIQETQYF.

The V call is TRBV5-1, the J call TRBJ2-3; 8 positions agree with TRBD2. The germline gives CDR1 SGHRS, CDR2 YFSETQ. V was clipped by 1 base and J by 2 bases; unmatched bases: 6. There are 16 residues in the CDR3. Written as DNA, the CDR3 is TGCGCCAGCAGCTTGACCAGCGGGAGTACCACAGATACGCAGTATTTT. Amino acid sequence: CASSLTSGSTTDTQYF.

Many counts were recorded for this clonotype. V usage is TRBV29-1 and J usage is TRBJ2-7; weak D call: TRBD1 (6 bases). In germline, CDR1 is SQVTM, CDR2 ANQGSEA. CDR3 length: 12 residues. V lost 4 bases, J lost 4 bases, and 11 bases lay in between. CDR3 region: CSVGDQGYEQYF. The CDR3 DNA sequence: TGCAGCGTTGGGGACCAGGGGTACGAGCAGTACTTC.

This clonotype was counted many times. The gene calls are TRBV12-3 or TRBV12-4 and TRBJ2-3, with 7 bases lining up with TRBD2. The V gene end was trimmed by 6 bases and the J gene end by 1 base; junction bases not matched to a gene: 4. The CDR3 is 14 residues long. CDR3: CASSGLGRTDTQYF. CDR3 bases: TGTGCCAGCAGCGGACTAGGGCGCACAGATACGCAGTATTTT.

The V gene is TRBV15, the J gene TRBJ2-1, with a possible D match to TRBD1 (6 bases). The CDR3 is 16 amino acids. Germline V CDR1 and CDR2: LNHNV, YYDKDF (reference sequence). V was pared by 1 base and J by 0 bases, with 10 bases between. DNA of the CDR3: TGTGCCACCAGCAGAGTACAGGGCTCCTCCTACAATGAGCAGTTCTTC. Its translation: CATSRVQGSSYNEQFF.

A few counts support this clonotype. The chain combines TRBV24-1 with TRBJ2-2; 10 nucleotides align to TRBD1. The CDR3 consists of 16 residues. Per the germline V gene, CDR1 is KGHDR and CDR2 is SFDVKD. V lost 9 bases, J lost 0 bases, and 6 bases stayed unmatched. This CDR3 reads CATPVTGGANTGELFF. The CDR3 DNA sequence: TGTGCCACCCCGGTGACAGGGGGCGCGAACACCGGGGAGCTGTTTTTT.

This clonotype was seen a few times. V gene TRBV24-1 combines with J gene TRBJ2-7; 7 positions match TRBD1. This CDR3 is built from 15 residues. V lost 4 bases, J lost 2 bases, and 7 bases stayed unmatched. Per germline, CDR1 KGHDR and CDR2 SFDVKD. The CDR3 loop reads CATSDPQGPAYEQYF. The CDR3 DNA follows: TGTGCCACCAGTGACCCACAGGGGCCAGCCTACGAGCAGTACTTC.

This clonotype has just a few counts. The chain has TRBV7-2 and TRBJ1-1, with TRBD1 matching over 7 bases. V shed 5 bases, J shed 0 bases, and the junction held 6 bases outside the gene matches. CDR3 length: 15 residues. From germline, CDR1 is SGHTA and CDR2 FQGNSA. CDR3 DNA: TGTGCCAGCAGCCAAGGGGGCAGACTGAACACTGAAGCTTTCTTT. This gives the protein CASSQGGRLNTEAFF. Using reference TRBV7-2 and TRBJ1-1 for the parts outside the CDR3, the full variable domain is GAGVSQSPSNKVTEKGKDVELRCDPISGHTALYWYRQSLGQGLEFLIYFQGNSAPDKSGLPSDRFSAERTGGSVSTLTIQRTQQEDSAVYLCASSQGGRLNTEAFFGQGTRLTVV.